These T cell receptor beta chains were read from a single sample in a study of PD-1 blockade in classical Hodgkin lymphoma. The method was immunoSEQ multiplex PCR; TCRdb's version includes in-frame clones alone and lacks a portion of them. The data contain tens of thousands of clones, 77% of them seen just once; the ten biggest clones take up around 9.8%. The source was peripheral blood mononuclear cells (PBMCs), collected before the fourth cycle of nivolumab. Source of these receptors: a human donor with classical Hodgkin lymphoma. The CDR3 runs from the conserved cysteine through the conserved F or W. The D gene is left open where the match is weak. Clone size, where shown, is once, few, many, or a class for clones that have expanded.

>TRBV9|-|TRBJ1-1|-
CASSVGVGNTEAFF
TGTGCCAGCAGCGTAGGGGTGGGGAACACTGAAGCTTTCTTT
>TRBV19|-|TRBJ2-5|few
CASSNTGWRETQYF
TGTGCCAGTAGTAATACAGGCTGGAGAGAGACCCAGTACTTC
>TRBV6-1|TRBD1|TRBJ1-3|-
CASREGQGFGNTIYF
TGTGCCAGCAGAGAGGGACAGGGGTTTGGAAACACCATATATTTT
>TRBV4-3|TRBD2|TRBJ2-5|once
CASSQASGVVETQYF
TGCGCCAGCAGCCAAGCTAGCGGGGTCGTGGAGACCCAGTACTTC
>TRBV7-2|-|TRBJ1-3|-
CASSLARTGAGNTIYF
TGTGCCAGCAGCTTAGCGCGGACTGGGGCAGGAAACACCATATATTTT
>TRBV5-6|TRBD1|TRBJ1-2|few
CASSFGDRVYYGYTF
TGTGCCAGCAGCTTCGGGGACAGGGTTTACTATGGCTACACCTTC
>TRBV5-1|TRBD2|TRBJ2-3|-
CASSPGLVTDTQYF
TGCGCCAGCAGCCCAGGACTAGTCACAGATACGCAGTATTTT
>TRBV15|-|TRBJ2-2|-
CATSRDWVAGSPGENTGELFF
TGTGCCACCAGCAGAGATTGGGTGGCCGGTTCTCCAGGCGAGAACACCGGGGAGCTGTTTTTT
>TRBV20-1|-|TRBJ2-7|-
CSAKDGYEQYF
TGCAGTGCTAAGGACGGCTACGAGCAGTACTTC
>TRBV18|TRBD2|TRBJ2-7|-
CASSPPSGVDEQYF
TGTGCCAGCTCACCACCTAGCGGGGTTGACGAGCAGTACTTC
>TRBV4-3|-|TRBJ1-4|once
CASSQVQPRGKLFF
TGCGCCAGCAGCCAAGTCCAACCGCGGGGAAAACTGTTTTTT
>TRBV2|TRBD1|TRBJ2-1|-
CASRTGSPYNEQFF
TGTGCCAGCAGGACAGGGTCCCCGTACAATGAGCAGTTCTTC
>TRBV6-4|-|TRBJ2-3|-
CASSHRGGTDTQYF
TGTGCCAGCAGTCATCGCGGGGGCACAGATACGCAGTATTTT
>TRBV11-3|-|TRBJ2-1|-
CASSLEGSLAHEQFF
TGTGCCAGCAGCTTAGAAGGGTCTCTAGCACATGAGCAGTTCTTC
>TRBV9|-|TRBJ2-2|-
CASSPQWAAGELFF
TGTGCCAGCAGCCCCCAGTGGGCGGCCGGGGAGCTGTTTTTT
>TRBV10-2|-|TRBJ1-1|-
CASTSGGRTEAFF
TGCGCCAGCACCTCGGGGGGCCGGACTGAAGCTTTCTTT
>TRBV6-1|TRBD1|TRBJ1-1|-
CASSDAGTGGTEAFF
TGTGCCAGCAGTGACGCCGGGACAGGGGGGACTGAAGCTTTCTTT
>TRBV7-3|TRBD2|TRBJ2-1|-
CASSSGTAGEVF
TGTGCCAGCAGCTCGGGCACAGCGGGGGAGGTCTTC
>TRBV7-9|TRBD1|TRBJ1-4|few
CASRTGFTTNEKLFF
TGTGCCAGCAGGACAGGGTTTACGACTAATGAAAAACTGTTTTTT
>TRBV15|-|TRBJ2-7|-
CATGPGAYYEQYF
TGTGCCACCGGGCCCGGGGCATACTACGAGCAGTACTTC
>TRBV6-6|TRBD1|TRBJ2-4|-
CASSALKGAGNIQYF
TGTGCCAGCAGTGCTTTGAAGGGGGCGGGAAACATTCAGTACTTC
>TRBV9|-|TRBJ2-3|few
CASSVVGETDTQYF
TGTGCCAGCAGCGTAGTGGGCGAAACGGATACGCAGTATTTT
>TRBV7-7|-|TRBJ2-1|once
CASSRTLPGEQFF
TGTGCTAGCAGTCGTACCCTTCCTGGTGAGCAGTTCTTC
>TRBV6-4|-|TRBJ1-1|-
CASRDSPILNTEAFF
TGTGCCAGCAGGGACAGCCCGATACTTAACACTGAAGCTTTCTTT
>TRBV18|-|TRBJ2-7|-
CASSPQSYEQYF
TGTGCCAGCTCACCCCAGTCCTACGAGCAGTACTTC
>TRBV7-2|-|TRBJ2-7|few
CASSLSPTREQYF
TGTGCCAGCAGCTTAAGCCCCACGCGCGAGCAGTACTTC
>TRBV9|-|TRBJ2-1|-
CASSVAGGRYNEQFF
TGTGCCAGCAGCGTAGCGGGGGGCAGATACAATGAGCAGTTCTTC
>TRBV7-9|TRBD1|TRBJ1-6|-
CASRAGTGASPLHF
TGTGCCAGCAGGGCCGGGACAGGGGCTTCACCCCTCCACTTT
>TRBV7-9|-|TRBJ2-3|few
CASSWRASTDTQYF
TGTGCCAGCAGCTGGCGGGCTAGCACAGATACGCAGTATTTT
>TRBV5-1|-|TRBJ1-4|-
CASSSAPGREKLFF
TGCGCCAGCAGCTCCGCTCCGGGACGGGAAAAACTGTTTTTT
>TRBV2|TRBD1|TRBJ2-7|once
CASSGDRPYEQYF
TGTGCCAGCAGTGGGGACAGGCCTTACGAGCAGTACTTC
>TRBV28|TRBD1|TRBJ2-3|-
CASSSPTGTIISSTDTQYF
TGTGCCAGCAGTTCGCCGACAGGGACCATCATATCTAGCACAGATACGCAGTATTTT
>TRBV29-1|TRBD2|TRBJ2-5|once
CSVGGRETQYF
TGCAGCGTGGGAGGGAGAGAGACCCAGTACTTC
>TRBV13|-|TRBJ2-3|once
CASSLSSGSSTDTQYF
TGTGCCAGCAGCTTATCCTCAGGGAGTAGCACAGATACGCAGTATTTT
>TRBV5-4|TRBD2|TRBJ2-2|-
CASSLSRGGLSTGELFF
TGTGCCAGCAGCTTGTCGCGGGGGGGCCTTAGCACCGGGGAGCTGTTTTTT
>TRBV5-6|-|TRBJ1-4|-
CASSLAHDEKLFF
TGTGCCAGCAGCTTGGCCCATGATGAAAAACTGTTTTTT
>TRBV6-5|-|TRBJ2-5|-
CASSPDGETQYF
TGTGCCAGCAGTCCTGATGGGGAGACCCAGTACTTC
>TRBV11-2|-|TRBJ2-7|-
CASSPWMLRYEQYF
TGTGCCAGCAGCCCTTGGATGCTCCGATACGAGCAGTACTTC
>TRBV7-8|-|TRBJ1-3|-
CASSLWSGVNSGNTIYF
TGTGCCAGCAGCTTATGGTCAGGGGTCAACTCTGGAAACACCATATATTTT
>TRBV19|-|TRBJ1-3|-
CASSPGRSSGNTIYF
TGTGCCAGTAGTCCTGGACGGAGCTCTGGAAACACCATATATTTT
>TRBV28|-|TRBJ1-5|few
CASGGSNQPQHF
TGTGCCAGCGGGGGTAGCAATCAGCCCCAGCATTTT
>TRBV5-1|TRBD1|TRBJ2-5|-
CASSGDREAQYF
TGCGCCAGCAGCGGGGACAGGGAAGCTCAGTACTTC
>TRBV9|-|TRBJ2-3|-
CASSVRAGSGTDTQYF
TGTGCCAGCAGCGTAAGGGCAGGGAGCGGCACAGATACGCAGTATTTT
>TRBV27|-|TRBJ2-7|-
CASRLGGGAEQYF
TGTGCCAGCAGACTTGGCGGGGGCGCGGAGCAGTACTTC
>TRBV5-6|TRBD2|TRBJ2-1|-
CASSFRSGGENEQFF
TGTGCCAGCAGCTTTAGAAGCGGGGGGGAAAATGAGCAGTTCTTC
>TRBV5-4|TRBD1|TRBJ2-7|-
CASSLVGTGAHGQYF
TGTGCCAGCAGCTTGGTAGGGACAGGGGCCCACGGGCAGTACTTC
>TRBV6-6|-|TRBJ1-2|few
CASSYSQGNYGYTF
TGTGCCAGCAGTTACTCGCAGGGGAACTATGGCTACACCTTC
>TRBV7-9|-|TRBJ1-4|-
CASSPRTPANEKLFF
TGTGCCAGCAGCCCCCGGACACCGGCTAATGAAAAACTGTTTTTT
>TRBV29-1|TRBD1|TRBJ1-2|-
CSVGAGRGLGYTF
TGCAGCGTTGGGGCCGGCAGGGGGCTTGGCTACACCTTC
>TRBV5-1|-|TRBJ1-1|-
CASRLLGMNTEAFF
TGCGCCAGCAGATTATTAGGGATGAACACTGAAGCTTTCTTT
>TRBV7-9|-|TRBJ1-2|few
CASSLVEEGYTF
TGTGCCAGCAGCTTAGTGGAGGAGGGCTACACCTTC
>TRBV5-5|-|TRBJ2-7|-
CASSLLGRSLSYEQYF
TGTGCCAGCAGCTTGCTAGGGCGAAGCCTCTCCTACGAGCAGTACTTC
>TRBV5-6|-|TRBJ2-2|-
CASSLGLAGELFF
TGTGCCAGCAGCTTGGGGCTAGCTGGGGAGCTGTTTTTT
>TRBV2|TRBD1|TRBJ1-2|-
CASGMGQFYGYTF
TGTGCCAGCGGCATGGGACAGTTTTATGGCTACACCTTC
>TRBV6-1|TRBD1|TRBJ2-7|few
CASSAGQVLGYEQYF
TGTGCCAGCAGTGCCGGACAGGTTCTGGGGTACGAGCAGTACTTC
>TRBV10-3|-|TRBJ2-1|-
CATLEGVGNEQFF
TGTGCCACCTTAGAGGGGGTAGGGAATGAGCAGTTCTTC
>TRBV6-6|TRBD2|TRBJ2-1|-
CASSYFGGEEGEQFF
TGTGCCAGCAGTTATTTCGGGGGGGAAGAGGGTGAGCAGTTCTTC